These 10 T cell receptor beta chains share one sample of origin, sequenced in a study of T cell repertoires in cytomegalovirus infection. TCRdb itself ran the reads through MiXCR, one entry per CDR3 protein. Found here are around 330,000 distinct CDR3 sequences, roughly 15% of them singletons; the top ten hold approximately 12%. Sequences were obtained from PBMCs. Receptor source: a human donor in good health (CMV status not recorded). Some clones in this sample may be carry-over from other donors' samples.

This clonotype turned up a few times. The chain links TRBV28 to TRBJ2-7; no clear D gene. The germline gives CDR1 MDHEN, CDR2 SYDVKM. Trimming stripped 8 bases from V and 4 bases from J, with 15 bases between. The length of the CDR3 is 13 residues. Here the CDR3 DNA reads TGTGCCAGCCTAATAGGAGAGTTTTACGAGCAGTACTTC. Amino acids: CASLIGEFYEQYF.

The chain joins TRBV6-2 or TRBV6-3 to TRBJ1-4, with TRBD1 matching over 9 bases. Germline CDR1 reads MNHEY; CDR2 reads SVGEGT. V lost 6 bases to trimming and J lost 5 bases; unmatched junction nucleotides: 13. This CDR3 is built from 17 residues. The DNA for the CDR3 is TGTGCCAGCAGCCAACTGGGACAGGGAAAGTGGAATGAAAAACTGTTTTTT. Translating gives CASSQLGQGKWNEKLFF.

This clonotype appeared a few times. This chain connects TRBV6-1 to TRBJ1-5; 10 bases are shared with TRBD1. Germline V gives CDR1 MNHNS, CDR2 SASEGT. The V and J ends lost 9 bases and 4 bases, in that order; junction bases with no gene match: 3. The CDR3 extends over 13 amino acids. CDR3 amino acids: CASRQGANQPQHF. The CDR3 nucleotides read TGTGCCAGTAGACAGGGGGCGAATCAGCCCCAGCATTTT.

The chain links TRBV7-8 to TRBJ1-1; D is uncertain. The ends were cut back, 0 bases at V and 2 bases at J, with 7 bases in the middle. Germline V gives CDR1 SGHVS, CDR2 FQNEAQ. The CDR3 covers 14 residues. CDR3 residues: CASSLAVLNTEAFF. Written as DNA, the CDR3 is TGTGCCAGCAGCTTAGCGGTGCTTAACACTGAAGCTTTCTTT.

The chain carries TRBV12-3 or TRBV12-4 and TRBJ2-1; D could derive from TRBD1 or TRBD2 (5 bases each). The CDR3 has 12 amino acids. Trimming removed 5 bases at V and 12 bases at J, with 14 bases between. The CDR3 coding sequence is TGTGCCAGCAGTGTGGGACGGAGAGGGCAGTTCTTC. This sequence encodes CASSVGRRGQFF.

This clonotype was recorded at least ten times. V is TRBV7-2 and J is TRBJ2-3, with D perhaps being TRBD1 or TRBD2 (5 bases each). The V and J ends lost 1 base and 4 bases respectively, with 12 bases between them. Germline V gene lookup returns CDR1 SGHTA and CDR2 FQGNSA. The CDR3 spans 15 residues. The CDR3 DNA is TGTGCCAGCAGCTTAGGTCTCGGGGCCCCAGATACGCAGTATTTT. This translates into CASSLGLGAPDTQYF.

This clonotype came up many times. This rearrangement joins TRBV7-2 to TRBJ2-7, with D perhaps TRBD1 or TRBD2 (5 bases each). Per the germline V gene, CDR1 is SGHTA and CDR2 is FQGNSA. The CDR3 runs 17 residues. Trimming stripped 5 bases from V and 0 bases from J, with 20 bases between. Here the CDR3 reads CASSMGPLGVSSYEQYF. The CDR3 DNA sequence: TGTGCCAGCAGCATGGGCCCCCTGGGGGTCAGCTCCTACGAGCAGTACTTC.

This clonotype was recorded many times. The chain has TRBV7-2 and TRBJ1-6; 9 bases are shared with TRBD1. The CDR3 covers 15 residues. The junction had 5 bases not matched to a gene; V was cut back by 0 bases and J by 11 bases. Germline V gives CDR1 SGHTA, CDR2 FQGNSA. This chain's CDR3 is CASSLAGQGIPPLHF. As DNA, the CDR3 is TGTGCCAGCAGCTTAGCGGGACAGGGTATACCACCCCTCCACTTT.

This clonotype has a count of ten or more. This chain links TRBV7-8 with TRBJ1-1; no clear D gene. Germline loops: CDR1 SGHVS, CDR2 FQNEAQ. The V and J ends lost 4 bases and 0 bases respectively, with 6 bases between them. This CDR3 contains 13 residues. The CDR3 sequence: CASSSRVNTEAFF. The CDR3 bases are TGTGCCAGCAGCTCTAGGGTGAACACTGAAGCTTTCTTT.

V usage is TRBV13 and J usage is TRBJ2-7, with TRBD2 matching over 13 bases. V trimming: 5 bases; J trimming: 3 bases; junction bases outside the gene matches: 4. CDR3 length equals 15 residues. Germline assignment: CDR1 PRHDT and CDR2 FYEKMQ (reference sequence). The CDR3 DNA reads as TGTGCCAGCAGCCCCCGGACTAGCGGGAGCTACGAGCAGTACTTC. The encoded protein is CASSPRTSGSYEQYF.